This TCR beta chain is from a study of T cell changes during pregnancy in multiple sclerosis. The length of the CDR3 is 14 residues. CDR1 and CDR2 (germline): MDHEN, SYDVKM. The germline V and J ends were trimmed by 10 bases and 2 bases, with 15 bases remaining between them. Sequencing was performed with immunoSEQ multiplex PCR; in TCRdb, only in-frame clones are kept and a portion is missing. The top ten hold 0.39% of the sample, which has some 40,000 clones, about 95% seen once. This chain links TRBV28 with TRBJ1-5; weak D call: TRBD1 (6 bases). The input for sequencing was CD4+ T cells from peripheral blood mononuclear cells, taken in the second trimester of pregnancy. The clonotype comes from a female donor with multiple sclerosis, enrolled in a pregnancy study. For the CDR3, the DNA is TGTGCCACCGGGAGGGGGGGACGCAATCAGCCCCAGCATTTT. Encoded protein: CATGRGGRNQPQHF.